A selection of T cell receptor beta chains follows, all from one sample in a study of OX40 agonist ivuxolimab in advanced cancers. The protocol was immunoSEQ multiplex PCR, while the TCRdb copy is restricted to in-frame clones and leaves out a portion. The profile shows some 60,000 clones, around 90% of them singletons. The material was CD4+ or CD8+ T cells sorted from blood, obtained in a trial of the OX40 agonist ivuxolimab. The source is an adult with an advanced solid tumor such as melanoma, head and neck, liver or kidney cancer. Each CDR3 is given with its conserved first and last residue. D genes are given only for firm matches. Clone size appears in some rows only: once, few, many, or a class for an expanded clone.

TRBD1,-,TRBV25-1,18,TRBJ2-6,TGTGCCAGCAGTGATCCTGGACAGGATCACTCTGGGGCCAACGTCCTGACTTTC,CASSDPGQDHSGANVLTF
-,few,TRBV13,17,TRBJ2-5,TGTGCCAGCAGCTTAGGTCCCTCCGGGGCCAGCCAAGAGACCCAGTACTTC,CASSLGPSGASQETQYF
-,-,TRBV12-2,18,TRBJ2-6,TGTGCAAGTCGCTTACTTAGCGGGAAAGCGTACGGGGCCAACGTCCTGACTTTC,CASRLLSGKAYGANVLTF
-,-,TRBV25-1,13,TRBJ1-1,TGTGCCAGCAGTGCGACAAAGAACACTGAAGCTTTCTTT,CASSATKNTEAFF
-,-,TRBV6-1,11,TRBJ1-1,TGTGCCAGCACCGGACCAACGTGGGCTTTCTTT,CASTGPTWAFF
-,-,TRBV7-9,16,TRBJ2-1,TGTGCCAGCAGCTTTAATCGACTAGTAATCTACAATGAGCAGTTCTTC,CASSFNRLVIYNEQFF
-,-,TRBV5-4,15,TRBJ2-7,TGTGCCAGCAGCGATCGACAGGACCCCTCCTACGAGCAGTACTTC,CASSDRQDPSYEQYF
-,few,TRBV19,15,TRBJ1-1,TGTGCCAGTAGCCTACTTTTGGGGACAAACACTGAAGCTTTCTTT,CASSLLLGTNTEAFF
-,-,TRBV7-9,15,TRBJ2-7,TGTGCCAGCAGCCCACCGGGGGTGGGCAACTACGAGCAGTACTTC,CASSPPGVGNYEQYF
TRBD1,-,TRBV4-1,16,TRBJ2-7,TGCGCCAGCAGCCAAGCCGGACAGGGACTTCTCTACGAGCAGTACTTC,CASSQAGQGLLYEQYF
TRBD2,-,TRBV5-4,17,TRBJ2-7,TGTGCCAGCAGCTTGGACGGGACTAGCGGGGGGGACTACGAGCAGTACTTC,CASSLDGTSGGDYEQYF
-,-,TRBV21-1,17,TRBJ2-3,TGTGCCAGCAACCCAGGTAAGGGCGGAACTAGCACAGATACGCAGTATTTT,CASNPGKGGTSTDTQYF
-,-,TRBV6-1,11,TRBJ2-2,TGTGCCAGCAGCTCAACCGGGGAGCTGTTTTTT,CASSSTGELFF
-,-,TRBV6-5,16,TRBJ2-3,TGTGCCAGCAGTTACGCCAGCGGGCTTAGCACAGATACGCAGTATTTT,CASSYASGLSTDTQYF
TRBD1,-,TRBV28,15,TRBJ2-7,TGTGCCAGCAGTAGCCCGGGACAGGGGACCTACGAGCAGTACTTC,CASSSPGQGTYEQYF
-,-,TRBV9,15,TRBJ2-2,TGTGCCAGCAGCGTAGGCAGTCGTTTCTCCGGGGAGCTGTTTTTT,CASSVGSRFSGELFF
-,-,TRBV7-9,11,TRBJ2-7,TGTGCCAGCAGCGACAGCTACGAGCAGTACTTC,CASSDSYEQYF
-,-,TRBV4-1,17,TRBJ2-5,TGCGCCAGCAGCCAAGATGGGGGGTTGCCCTCCCAAGAGACCCAGTACTTC,CASSQDGGLPSQETQYF
-,-,TRBV27,16,TRBJ2-1,TGTGCCAGCAGTTTATCGACAGGCGCTTCCTACAATGAGCAGTTCTTC,CASSLSTGASYNEQFF
TRBD1,-,TRBV19,13,TRBJ2-7,TGTGCCAGCTCCTCATCAGGGGGCTACGAGCAGTACTTC,CASSSSGGYEQYF
-,-,TRBV5-6,13,TRBJ1-1,TGTGCCAGCAGCTTCCCAATTGGCACTGAAGCTTTCTTT,CASSFPIGTEAFF
TRBD2,-,TRBV27,17,TRBJ2-1,TGTGCCAGCAGTTTATCCCCACGGGCGGGAGGGCCGTATGAGCAGTTCTTC,CASSLSPRAGGPYEQFF
-,-,TRBV5-5,12,TRBJ2-1,TGTGCCAGCAGCCGAGGGGGGAGTGAGCAGTTCTTC,CASSRGGSEQFF
TRBD2,-,TRBV6-6,14,TRBJ2-2,TGTGCCAGCAGTAGCGGGAGGGACACCGGGGAGCTGTTTTTT,CASSSGRDTGELFF
-,-,TRBV7-9,14,TRBJ1-1,TGTGCCAGCAGCTCAGGTGAGGGTAATCCTGAAGCTTTCTTT,CASSSGEGNPEAFF
-,-,TRBV6-6,13,TRBJ2-7,TGTGCCAGCAGTTACACACAGGGGAGGGAGCAGTACTTC,CASSYTQGREQYF
TRBD2,-,TRBV12-5,15,TRBJ2-1,TGTGCTAGTGGCCTGACTAGCGGGGTCTACAATGAGCAGTTCTTC,CASGLTSGVYNEQFF
-,-,TRBV13,15,TRBJ1-4,TGTGCCAGCAGCCCCAGGGCAGCAACTAATGAAAAACTGTTTTTT,CASSPRAATNEKLFF
-,medium-sized,TRBV11-3,13,TRBJ2-7,TGTGCCAGCAGCCCGGGGCTAGCCTACGAGCAGTACTTC,CASSPGLAYEQYF
-,-,TRBV5-1,14,TRBJ1-1,TGCGCCAGCAGCTTGGCCGGAAGTTACACTGAGGCTTTCTTT,CASSLAGSYTEAFF
-,-,TRBV2,13,TRBJ2-1,TGTGCCAGCAGTGAAGCGCTTGGGATTGAGCAGTTCTTC,CASSEALGIEQFF
-,-,TRBV7-9,14,TRBJ2-3,TGTGCCAGCAGCTTAGCTCCCCTGGACGATACGCAGTATTTT,CASSLAPLDDTQYF
TRBD1,-,TRBV19,14,TRBJ2-5,TGTGCCAGTCGGGGCAGGGGGTTTCAAGAGACCCAGTACTTC,CASRGRGFQETQYF
TRBD1,few,TRBV11-2,15,TRBJ1-1,TGTGCCAGCAGCGGCCCGGGACAGATGAACACTGAAGCTTTCTTT,CASSGPGQMNTEAFF
-,-,TRBV5-6,12,TRBJ1-2,TGTGCCAGCAGCTTGCGAGGCTATGGCTACACCTTC,CASSLRGYGYTF
-,few,TRBV27,13,TRBJ1-2,TGTGCCAGCAGCGGGCAGGATAACTATGGCTACACCTTC,CASSGQDNYGYTF
TRBD2,-,TRBV29-1,18,TRBJ2-1,TGCAGCGTACGACTAGCTTCAGGCCCAGGTAGCTCCTACAATGAGCAGTTCTTC,CSVRLASGPGSSYNEQFF
TRBD2,-,TRBV6-1,14,TRBJ2-1,TGTGCCAGCAGTGATACGGGAGGGCCTCGTGAGCAGTTCTTC,CASSDTGGPREQFF
-,-,TRBV19,14,TRBJ2-2,TGTGCCAGTATTGTTCCGGGAGTTGCCGGGGAGCTGTTTTTT,CASIVPGVAGELFF
-,-,TRBV27,14,TRBJ2-1,TGTGCCAGCAGTTTATCGGGCCCTTACAATGAGCAGTTCTTC,CASSLSGPYNEQFF
-,-,TRBV19,15,TRBJ2-4,TGTGCCAGTAGTATAGGGGGGCAGGCCAAAAACATTCAGTACTTC,CASSIGGQAKNIQYF
-,-,TRBV5-8,13,TRBJ1-2,TGTGCCAGCAGCTTGACAGGGCCCTATGGCTACACCTTC,CASSLTGPYGYTF
-,-,TRBV7-9,15,TRBJ2-1,TGTGCCAGCAGCAACAGCCCGGGAGCAAACAATGAGCAGTTCTTC,CASSNSPGANNEQFF
TRBD1,-,TRBV9,18,TRBJ2-6,TGTGCCAGCAGCGTCCCCGGGACAGGGGCCTCTGGGGCCAACGTCCTGACTTTC,CASSVPGTGASGANVLTF
-,-,TRBV11-2,14,TRBJ1-1,TGTGCCAGCAGCTTAGACCTGTTGGGCACTGAAGCTTTCTTT,CASSLDLLGTEAFF
-,-,TRBV4-1,17,TRBJ1-6,TGCGCCAGCAGCCAAGTTGTTAGGCCCTCCTATAATTCACCCCTCCACTTT,CASSQVVRPSYNSPLHF
TRBD2,-,TRBV13,13,TRBJ2-5,TGTGCCAGCAGGACTAGCGGACAAGAGACCCAGTACTTC,CASRTSGQETQYF
-,-,TRBV29-1,12,TRBJ2-7,TGCAGCGTTAGGGACGGAGACTACGAGCAGTACTTC,CSVRDGDYEQYF
-,-,TRBV29-1,14,TRBJ2-1,TGCAGCGTTGAGGTTCACAAGCAATACAATGAGCAGTTCTTC,CSVEVHKQYNEQFF
TRBD1,-,TRBV7-9,16,TRBJ1-2,TGTGCCAGCAGCCTGCGACAGGGGAGGGAAGAGTATGGCTACACCTTC,CASSLRQGREEYGYTF
TRBD2,-,TRBV11-2,18,TRBJ2-3,TGTGCCAGCAGCTTAATTCTAGCGGGAGGGTTTGGCACAGATACGCAGTATTTT,CASSLILAGGFGTDTQYF
TRBD1,once,TRBV7-9,15,TRBJ2-7,TGTGCCAGCAGCTGGGGACAGGGGGCGGCCTACGAGCAGTACTTC,CASSWGQGAAYEQYF
-,-,TRBV6-1,14,TRBJ2-7,TGTGCCAGCAGTGAACTAGTGACAGTCTACGAGCAGTACTTC,CASSELVTVYEQYF
-,-,TRBV28,10,TRBJ2-1,TGTGCCAGCAGCTACAATGAGCAGTTCTTC,CASSYNEQFF